This record covers a single TCR beta chain. The CDR3 is 17 amino acids. Germline V gene lookup returns CDR1 SGHRS and CDR2 YFSETQ. Losses at the gene ends were 0 bases for V and 1 base for J; bases not matched to a gene: 4. The data originate from a study of T cell responses to AZD1222 COVID-19 vaccine. Sequencing was performed with immunoSEQ multiplex PCR; in TCRdb, only in-frame clones are kept and a portion is missing. The sample carries approximately 200,000 clones, over 85% recorded once. V is TRBV5-1 and J is TRBJ2-1; 10 bases map to TRBD2. The sequence derives from an adult who received the AZD1222 COVID-19 vaccine. The sequences come from peripheral blood, collected 28 days after the second AZD1222 dose. CDR3 in amino acids: CASSLAPSGGSYNEQFF. CDR3 DNA: TGCGCCAGCAGCTTGGCCCCTAGCGGGGGTTCCTACAATGAGCAGTTCTTC.